This T cell receptor (beta chain) stems from a study of blood T cell repertoires in COVID-19. Background on the study: The study drew acute and convalescent COVID-19 samples from the United States, Italy and Spain.

The CDR3 length is 13 residues. Trimming took 8 bases from V and 0 from J, leaving 8 bases between them. Germline CDR1 PRHDT, CDR2 FYEKMQ (reference sequence). Original data processing: Using reference gene primer amplification, nucleated cell counts were estimated. The table came from immunoSEQ multiplex PCR; TCRdb's copy has only in-frame clones and leaves some out. V and J calls and clone size follow that table, whereas D and trimming were derived from the DNA. The repertoire holds around 200,000 clones, with about nine tenths as singletons. Living in 25 or so US areas, the participants were between about 18 and 100 years of age. Participant-given clinical history determined each cohort assignment.

This chain joins TRBV13 and TRBJ1-3; D gene unclear. The sample consisted of PBMCs or T cells enriched from blood (not recorded which). This clonotype was obtained from a woman between 40 and 55 years old with acute COVID-19. The CDR3 region is CASSPLSGNTIYF. CDR3 DNA: TGTGCCAGCTCCCCCCTCTCTGGAAACACCATATATTTT.